This T cell receptor beta chain stems from a study of molecular identifiers for immune sequencing clone quantification. Looking at the study overall: Replicate runs used RNA from approximately 20,000 or 100,000 naive CD8 cells, which was split five ways into aliquots, and four of those aliquots were then sequenced.

This clonotype was seen at least ten times. Using its own MiXCR run on the PCR reads, TCRdb lists one record per CDR3 protein. The repertoire includes 55,000 to 75,000 distinct CDR3 sequences, about 18% of them detected once, and roughly 1.6% sits in the top ten. This sequence originates from a human donor in good health. Some libraries in this study had Jurkat cell RNA spiked in. The sample taken for sequencing was naive CD8+ T cells from blood, with Jurkat cell RNA spiked in. As to subset: FACS-sorted CD8+CD4-CCR7+CD45RA+ naive T cells.

The CDR3 DNA reads as TGTGCCAGCAGCAATCATAGAACTAGCACAGATACGCAGTATTTT. It is translated as CASSNHRTSTDTQYF. The chain links TRBV7-6 to TRBJ2-3, with D unresolved. The CDR3 is made up of 15 amino acids. V was cut by 5 bases and J by 0 bases, with 12 bases left in between. Germline values: CDR1 SGHVS, CDR2 FNYEAQ.